Listed below are T cell receptor beta chains from one sample, sequenced in a study of radiotherapy plus CTLA-4 blockade in lung cancer. TCRdb's table, derived via immunoSEQ multiplex PCR, lists solely in-frame clones and lacks some. The data hold 55,000 to 75,000 clones, with around 77% observed a single time. Sequencing used peripheral blood, obtained from a patient treated with radiotherapy plus ipilimumab. These TCRs come from a human donor with non-small cell lung cancer whose response to radiotherapy plus ipilimumab could not be evaluated. Some clones in this sample may be carry-over from other donors' samples. CDR3s include the opening cysteine and the closing phenylalanine or tryptophan. The D gene is left open where the match is weak. Clone size is shown for a subset of rows, as once, few, many or a class of expanded clone.

TRBD1	TRBV6-5	TRBJ2-7	NA	CASSRQGKRSYEQYF
TRBD1	TRBV6-4	TRBJ1-1	NA	CASSDGTGGVRTEAFF
TRBD2	TRBV2	TRBJ2-5	NA	CALWTGGHQETQYF
TRBD1	TRBV5-1	TRBJ2-2	NA	CASSPRTGGTGELFF
NA	TRBV5-1	TRBJ2-3	once	CASSPAGDDTQYF
NA	TRBV11-2	TRBJ1-5	NA	CASSSTGRHQPQHF
NA	TRBV7-8	TRBJ2-2	few	CASSPQGSPGELFF
NA	TRBV4-3	TRBJ2-7	NA	CASSQDLGGGRREQYF
NA	TRBV6-1	TRBJ1-4	NA	CASSDGSQANEKLFF
TRBD1	TRBV18	TRBJ1-2	NA	CASSPIDRGKGYTF
NA	TRBV6-5	TRBJ1-6	NA	CASSPQEYSPLHF
NA	TRBV29-1	TRBJ1-4	NA	CSVVGRNDEKLFF
NA	TRBV7-2	TRBJ1-1	NA	CASSSQGQMNTEAFF
TRBD1	TRBV10-3	TRBJ1-2	NA	CATGQETGYTF
NA	TRBV19	TRBJ1-1	NA	CASSPLRSGNTEAFF
NA	TRBV4-1	TRBJ2-1	NA	CASSSPGGTYNEQFF
NA	TRBV6-1	TRBJ1-2	NA	CASSQEGANYGYTF
TRBD2	TRBV14	TRBJ2-1	NA	CASSQDLGRGLLVF
TRBD1	TRBV4-3	TRBJ2-7	NA	CASSHLRDSSYEQYF
NA	TRBV27	TRBJ1-6	NA	CASSYYRNSPLHF
NA	TRBV28	TRBJ1-2	once	CASSSLRPAYGYGYTF
TRBD2	TRBV19	TRBJ2-5	NA	CASSIVPSGGETQYF